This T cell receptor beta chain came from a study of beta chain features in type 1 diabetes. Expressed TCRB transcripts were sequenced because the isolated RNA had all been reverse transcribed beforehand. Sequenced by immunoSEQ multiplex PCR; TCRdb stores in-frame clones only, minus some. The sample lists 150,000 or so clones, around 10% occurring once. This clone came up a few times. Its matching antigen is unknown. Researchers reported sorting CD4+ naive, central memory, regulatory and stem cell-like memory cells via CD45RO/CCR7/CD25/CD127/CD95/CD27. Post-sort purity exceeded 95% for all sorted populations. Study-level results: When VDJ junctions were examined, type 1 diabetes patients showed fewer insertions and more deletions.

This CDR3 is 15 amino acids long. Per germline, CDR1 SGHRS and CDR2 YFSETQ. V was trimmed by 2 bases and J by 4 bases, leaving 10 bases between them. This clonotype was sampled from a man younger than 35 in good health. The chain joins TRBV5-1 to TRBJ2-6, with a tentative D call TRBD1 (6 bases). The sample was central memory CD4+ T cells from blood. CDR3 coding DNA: TGCGCCAGCAGCTTAGGGGGTCACGGGGCCAACGTCCTGACTTTC. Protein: CASSLGGHGANVLTF.